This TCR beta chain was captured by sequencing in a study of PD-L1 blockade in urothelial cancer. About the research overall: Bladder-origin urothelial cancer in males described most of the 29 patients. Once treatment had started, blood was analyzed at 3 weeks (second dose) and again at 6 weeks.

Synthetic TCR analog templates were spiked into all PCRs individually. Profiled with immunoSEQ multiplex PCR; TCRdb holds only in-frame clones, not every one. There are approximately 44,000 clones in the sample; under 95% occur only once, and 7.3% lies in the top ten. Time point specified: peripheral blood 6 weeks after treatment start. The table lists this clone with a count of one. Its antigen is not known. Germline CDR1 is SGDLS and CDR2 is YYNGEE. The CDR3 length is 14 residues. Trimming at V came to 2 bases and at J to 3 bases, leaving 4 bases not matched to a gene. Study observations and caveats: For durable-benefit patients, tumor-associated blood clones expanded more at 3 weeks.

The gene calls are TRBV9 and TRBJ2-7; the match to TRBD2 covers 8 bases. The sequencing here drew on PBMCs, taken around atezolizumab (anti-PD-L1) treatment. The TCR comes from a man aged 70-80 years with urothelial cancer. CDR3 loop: CASSVAGTSYEQYF. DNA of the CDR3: TGTGCCAGCAGCGTGGCCGGGACTAGCTACGAGCAGTACTTC.